Listed here are 14 T cell receptor beta chains from one sample, sequenced in a study of blood T cell repertoires in COVID-19. The repertoire was sequenced with immunoSEQ multiplex PCR; TCRdb's copy has only in-frame clones and lacks some. The data contain approximately 100,000 clones, 81% of them seen just once; the ten biggest clones take up over 8.5%. The specimen was peripheral blood. These receptors all stem from a woman aged 80 or over with acute or convalescent COVID-19.

V and J are TRBV5-3 and TRBJ2-2, with no clear D. TRBV5-3 has ORF status, its function being uncertain. Trimming pared 0 bases from V and 6 bases from J, leaving 9 bases between. The length of the CDR3 is 14 residues. Here the CDR3 reads CARSLVWQAGELFF. In nucleotides, the CDR3 is TGTGCCAGAAGCTTGGTTTGGCAGGCCGGGGAGCTGTTTTTT.

This clone has a handful of counts. The chain recombines TRBV11-2 with TRBJ2-5; D is uncertain. This CDR3 spans 12 amino acids. Per germline, CDR1 SGHAT and CDR2 FQNNGV. The V and J ends lost 3 bases and 2 bases respectively, with 4 bases between them. Written as DNA, the CDR3 is TGTGCCAGCAGCTTCGGGCAAGAGACCCAGTACTTC. It translates to CASSFGQETQYF.

The chain carries TRBV19 and TRBJ2-3; 10 positions agree with TRBD2. Germline V lookup: CDR1 LNHDA, CDR2 SQIVND (reference sequence). Trimming at V came to 3 bases and at J to 1 base, leaving 16 bases not matched to a gene. CDR3 length: 20 residues. The CDR3, as DNA: TGTGCCAGTAGTATTGGTTTTCTAGCGGGGGCCACTAAACGCACAGATACGCAGTATTTT. It specifies CASSIGFLAGATKRTDTQYF.

In this sample, this clone turned up a few times. The chain has TRBV27 and TRBJ1-5, with 7 nucleotides matching TRBD1. Germline-derived CDR1 and CDR2 are MNHEY and SMNVEV (reference sequence). The CDR3 contains 17 residues. Losses at the gene ends were 6 bases for V and 5 bases for J; bases not matched to a gene: 16. The CDR3: CASSRTGTDGAHQPQHF. The CDR3, as DNA: TGTGCCAGCAGCCGGACCGGGACAGACGGCGCACATCAGCCCCAGCATTTT.

J is TRBJ1-2 and V is TRBV7-8; 8 bases are a match to TRBD1. This CDR3 spans 17 amino acids. J lost 0 bases, V lost 5 bases, and 11 bases had no gene match. Germline CDR1 and CDR2: SGHVS and FQNEAQ. DNA for the CDR3: TGTGCCAGCAGCGTCCATTATACAGGGGGGACTAACTATGGCTACACCTTC. Its translation: CASSVHYTGGTNYGYTF.

The rearrangement uses TRBV5-1 and TRBJ2-5; D is ambiguous. Trimming removed 3 bases at V and 1 base at J, with 10 bases between. CDR1 SGHRS and CDR2 YFSETQ come from the germline V gene. The CDR3 runs 14 residues. Here the CDR3 reads CASSSSRSQETQYF. CDR3 bases: TGCGCCAGCAGCTCTTCTAGGAGCCAAGAGACCCAGTACTTC.

The chain couples TRBV5-1 to TRBJ1-1; 8 bases line up with TRBD1. This CDR3 contains 14 residues. In germline, CDR1 is SGHRS, CDR2 YFSETQ. Trimming took 3 bases from V and 5 from J; bases not matched to a gene: 6. CDR3 region: CASSSGTGRTEAFF. The DNA for the CDR3 is TGCGCCAGCAGCTCAGGGACAGGAAGGACTGAAGCTTTCTTT.

This rearrangement joins TRBV3-1 (or the pseudogene TRBV3-2) to TRBJ2-2; 7 nucleotides agree with TRBD2. Germline-derived CDR1 and CDR2 are LGHDT and YNNKEL (reference sequence). The CDR3 is 12 residues long. V lost 0 bases to trimming and J lost 15 bases; unmatched junction nucleotides: 4. CDR3 in amino acids: CASSQEGREMFF. Written as DNA, the CDR3 is TGTGCCAGCAGCCAAGAGGGGAGGGAAATGTTTTTT.

The chain links TRBV6-5 to TRBJ1-1; 7 bases map to TRBD1. This CDR3 is 15 amino acids long. Trimming took 3 bases from V and 0 from J; bases not matched to a gene: 4. Germline values: CDR1 MNHEY, CDR2 SVGAGI. The CDR3 region is CASSYSRGVNTEAFF. CDR3 DNA sequence: TGTGCCAGCAGTTATTCCAGGGGGGTGAACACTGAAGCTTTCTTT.

This clone was recorded only once. V and J are TRBV29-1 and TRBJ2-6; maybe TRBD1 (5 bases). The CDR3 has 18 amino acids. Between the trimmed V and J ends, which lost 6 bases and 0 bases, there was a span of 21 bases. CDR1 is SQVTM, CDR2 ANQGSEA, per germline. CDR3 protein: CSVTRRQSISSGANVLTF. CDR3 sequence (DNA): TGCAGCGTCACCCGTAGACAGAGTATAAGCTCTGGGGCCAACGTCCTGACTTTC.

The V call is TRBV5-1, the J call TRBJ2-5; 8 positions agree with TRBD1. The CDR3 covers 15 residues. Germline V lookup: CDR1 SGHRS, CDR2 YFSETQ. V lost 0 bases, J lost 1 base, and 2 bases stayed unmatched. DNA for the CDR3: TGCGCCAGCAGCTTGGGGACAGGGAGCCAAGAGACCCAGTACTTC. It yields the protein CASSLGTGSQETQYF.

The rearrangement uses TRBV7-9 and TRBJ2-7; no clear D. Germline V gene sequence: CDR1 SEHNR, CDR2 FQNEAQ (reference sequence). The V end was cut by 2 bases, the J end by 7 bases, with 15 bases between. The CDR3 extends over 14 amino acids. In DNA, the CDR3 is TGTGCCAGCAGCTTATCGAACGGCCAGGTGGAGCAGTACTTC. It codes for CASSLSNGQVEQYF.

This clone was detected a few times. The rearrangement links TRBV28 to TRBJ1-6; TRBD1 matches at 9 bases. The V gene's germline CDR1 is MDHEN and CDR2 SYDVKM. The CDR3 extends over 13 amino acids. V was clipped by 6 bases and J by 11 bases; unmatched bases: 5. CDR3 in amino acids: CASSSGTGTPLHF. The CDR3 DNA reads as TGTGCCAGCAGCTCCGGGACAGGGACACCCCTCCACTTT.

V gene TRBV27 combines with J gene TRBJ2-1; D perhaps matches TRBD2 (7 bases). CDR1 and CDR2 (germline): MNHEY, SMNVEV (reference sequence). V shed 1 base and J shed 15 bases, with 16 bases lying between them. The CDR3 contains 13 residues. The CDR3 DNA reads as TGTGCCAGCAGTTTATATGGGCGGGGGCCCAGGTTCTTC. Amino acids: CASSLYGRGPRFF.